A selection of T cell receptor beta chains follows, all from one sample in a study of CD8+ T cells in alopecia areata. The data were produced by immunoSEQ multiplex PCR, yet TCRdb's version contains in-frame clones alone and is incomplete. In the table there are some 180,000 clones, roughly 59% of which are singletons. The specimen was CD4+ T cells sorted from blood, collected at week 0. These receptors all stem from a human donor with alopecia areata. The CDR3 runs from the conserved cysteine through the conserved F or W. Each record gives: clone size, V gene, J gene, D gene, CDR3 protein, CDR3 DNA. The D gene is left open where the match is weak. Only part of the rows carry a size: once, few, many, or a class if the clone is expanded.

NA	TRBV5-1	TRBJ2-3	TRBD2	CASSSGLAGARDTQYF	TGCGCCAGCAGCTCGGGACTAGCGGGGGCGAGAGATACGCAGTATTTT
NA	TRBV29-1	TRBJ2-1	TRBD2	CSVIYPSGGLSYNEQFF	TGCAGCGTCATCTACCCTAGCGGGGGGCTCTCCTACAATGAGCAGTTCTTC
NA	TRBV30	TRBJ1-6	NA	CAWTGSKDSPLHF	TGTGCCTGGACAGGGAGTAAGGATTCACCCCTCCACTTT
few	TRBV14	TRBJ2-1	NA	CASSQVKGHNEQFF	TGTGCCAGCAGCCAAGTTAAGGGGCACAATGAGCAGTTCTTC
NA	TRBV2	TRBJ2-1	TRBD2	CASGRDGRNEQFF	TGTGCCAGCGGGAGGGACGGGCGGAATGAGCAGTTCTTC
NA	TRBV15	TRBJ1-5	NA	CATSRAPPGAYQPQHF	TGTGCCACCAGCAGAGCCCCCCCGGGGGCTTATCAGCCCCAGCATTTT
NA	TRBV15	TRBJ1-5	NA	CATSRDIGNQPQHF	TGTGCCACCAGCAGAGATATCGGGAATCAGCCCCAGCATTTT
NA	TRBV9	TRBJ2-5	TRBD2	CASSPSGGRETQYF	TGTGCCAGCAGCCCTAGCGGTGGGCGGGAGACCCAGTACTTC
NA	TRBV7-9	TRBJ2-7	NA	CASSGDRRLSEQYF	TGTGCCAGCAGCGGGGACCGAAGACTGAGTGAGCAGTACTTC
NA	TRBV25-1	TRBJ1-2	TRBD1	CASRETGGGDGYTF	TGTGCCAGCAGGGAGACAGGGGGTGGAGATGGCTACACCTTC
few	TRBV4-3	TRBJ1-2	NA	CASSQATGREYYGYTF	TGCGCCAGCAGCCAAGCCACAGGGAGGGAGTACTATGGCTACACCTTC
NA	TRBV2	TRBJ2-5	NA	CASSEGGRTTQYF	TGTGCCAGCAGTGAAGGCGGACGAACGACCCAGTACTTC
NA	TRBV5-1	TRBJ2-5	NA	CASSFRTVQETQYF	TGCGCCAGCAGCTTCCGGACAGTCCAAGAGACCCAGTACTTC
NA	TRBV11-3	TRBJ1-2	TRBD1	CASSSTDDRGDYGYTF	TGTGCCAGCAGCTCTACAGACGACAGGGGAGATTATGGCTACACCTTC
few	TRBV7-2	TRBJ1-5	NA	CASSNRRGGQPQHF	TGTGCCAGCAGCAACAGGCGGGGAGGCCAGCCCCAGCATTTT
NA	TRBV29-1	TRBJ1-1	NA	CSVGEMNTEAFF	TGCAGCGTCGGGGAAATGAACACTGAAGCTTTCTTT
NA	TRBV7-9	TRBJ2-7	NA	CASSPLSYEQYF	TGTGCCAGCAGTCCTTTATCCTACGAGCAGTACTTC
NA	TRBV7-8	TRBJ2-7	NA	CASSTRAETYEQYF	TGTGCCAGCAGCACCCGAGCTGAAACCTACGAGCAGTACTTC
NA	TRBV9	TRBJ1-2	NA	CASSVEGHYGYTF	TGTGCCAGCAGCGTAGAGGGACACTATGGCTACACCTTC
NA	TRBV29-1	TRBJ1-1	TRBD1	CSVADRGNTEAFF	TGCAGCGTTGCGGACAGGGGGAACACTGAAGCTTTCTTT